This note documents a single T cell receptor (beta chain) sequence. These data belong to a study of identical twins. The V end lost 4 bases, the J end lost 5 bases, and 14 bases lay between the germline ends. CDR3 size: 14 residues. Per the germline V gene, CDR1 is MGHRA and CDR2 is YSYEKL. Each CDR3 protein is one row after TCRdb ran MiXCR on the 5' RACE reads. The top ten clones hold roughly 6.4% of a sample with around 290,000 distinct CDR3 sequences, less than 9.5% of them seen once. These data were likewise used in another study, on yellow fever vaccine responses in identical twins.

V and J are TRBV4-1 and TRBJ2-5, with D perhaps matching TRBD1 (6 bases). Sequenced material: CD8+ T cells sorted from blood. The origin of this receptor is a woman between 18 and 30 years old in good health. CDR3 protein: CASSLVTGPETQYF. Here the CDR3 DNA reads TGCGCCAGCAGCCTAGTGACAGGCCCGGAGACCCAGTACTTC.